This T cell receptor (beta chain) stems from a study of blood T cell repertoires in COVID-19. Data came from immunoSEQ multiplex PCR; TCRdb stores just in-frame clones and leaves some out. The sample lists approximately 150,000 clones, around 78% seen once, with around 1.8% in the top ten. Trimming stripped 0 bases from V and 5 bases from J, with 11 bases between. In germline, CDR1 is SGDLS, CDR2 YYNGEE. The CDR3 runs 14 residues. Note on this clone: The sample contains more than one DNA sequence encoding this CDR3.

The clonotype comes from a woman aged 55-70 years with acute or convalescent COVID-19. Material for sequencing was peripheral blood. The chain uses TRBV9 and TRBJ2-5; D perhaps matches TRBD2 (6 bases). The CDR3 loop is CASSVGGGRETQYF. In DNA form, the CDR3 reads TGTGCCAGCAGCGTAGGTGGTGGGAGGGAGACCCAGTACTTC.